The sequence of this TCR beta chain was determined in a study of T cell changes during pregnancy in multiple sclerosis. Some clones are missing from TCRdb's copy, which holds only in-frame ones; the method was immunoSEQ multiplex PCR. The data contain 40,000 to 45,000 clones, 85% to 95% of them singletons. The germline V gene encodes CDR1 SGHNT and CDR2 YENEEA. V lost 5 bases, J lost 6 bases, and 13 bases lay in between. This CDR3 is 14 amino acids long. The receptor's source is a female donor with multiple sclerosis, enrolled in a pregnancy study. Sequences were derived from CD4+ T cells from peripheral blood mononuclear cells, sampled in the third trimester of pregnancy. This chain links TRBV11-3 with TRBJ2-2; D possibly corresponds to TRBD2 (5 bases). In DNA, the CDR3 is TGTGCCAGCAGCCTTATTAGCGCAGCCGGGGAGCTGTTTTTT. Translated: CASSLISAAGELFF.